These 9 T cell receptor beta chains were sequenced from one sample in a study of post-analysis software for immune sequencing data. No antigen is known for these receptors. Presence of unique molecular identifiers characterized the TCR beta cDNA libraries. MiXCR, run by TCRdb on the PCR reads, gives a single entry per CDR3 protein. Of 750,000 to 950,000 distinct CDR3 sequences listed, 53% are singletons. General study findings and limits: TRBV5-6, TRBV5-1 and TRBV20-1 belonged to a set of roughly 5 TRBV segments that were more frequent in patients than controls.

Sequencing input: blood. All receptors come from a girl aged 10-17 years with multiple sclerosis.

The genes are TRBV15 and TRBJ2-1, with D possibly matching TRBD1 (5 bases). The V end was cut by 4 bases, the J end by 10 bases, with 14 bases between. CDR3 size: 13 residues. Looked up from germline, CDR1 is LNHNV and CDR2 is YYDKDF (reference sequence). The CDR3 sequence is CATSTEGRQEQFF. In DNA, the CDR3 is TGTGCCACCAGCACCGAAGGACGACAGGAGCAGTTCTTC. Filled out from reference TRBV15 and TRBJ2-1, the complete variable domain reads DAMVIQNPRYQVTQFGKPVTLSCSQTLNHNVMYWYQQKSSQAPKLLFHYYDKDFNNEADTPDNFQSRRPNTSFCFLDIRSPGLGDTAMYLCATSTEGRQEQFFGPGTRLTVL.

This chain uses TRBV15 with TRBJ1-6; possibly TRBD1 for D (6 bases). The germline V gene encodes CDR1 LNHNV and CDR2 YYDKDF (reference sequence). The CDR3 has 15 residues. V was shortened by 1 base and J by 10 bases, with 14 bases between the two germline ends. Here the CDR3 reads CATSRGPQGESPLHF. In DNA, the CDR3 is TGTGCCACCAGCAGAGGCCCACAGGGAGAGTCACCCCTCCACTTT.

This clonotype was counted a single time. The chain couples TRBV12-3 or TRBV12-4 to TRBJ1-5, with 10 bases identical to TRBD1. This CDR3 comprises 15 residues. Trimming at V came to 6 bases and at J to 6 bases, leaving 8 bases not matched to a gene. CDR3 in amino acids: CASSPRQGAVQPQHF. DNA of the CDR3: TGTGCCAGCAGCCCCCGACAGGGGGCGGTTCAGCCCCAGCATTTT.

The rearrangement joins TRBV10-3 to TRBJ2-1; D remains ambiguous. This CDR3 comprises 16 residues. Germline V gene sequence: CDR1 ENHRY, CDR2 SYGVKD. The V and J ends lost 7 bases and 5 bases respectively, with 21 bases between them. The CDR3 spells CAIMGKEPPFHNEQFF. The CDR3 DNA reads as TGTGCCATCATGGGCAAAGAGCCCCCTTTTCACAATGAGCAGTTCTTC.

J is TRBJ2-3 and V is TRBV12-3 or TRBV12-4, with unresolved D. Judging by the DNA end, TRBJ1-5 fits better; the J call may be wrong. There are 18 residues in the CDR3. CDR3 protein: CASSFKSGRSSSTDTQHF. The CDR3 DNA follows: TGTGCCAGCAGTTTCAAGAGCGGGAGGTCGTCTAGCACAGATACGCAGCATTTT.

This clonotype was found a few times. The rearrangement uses TRBV6-5 and TRBJ2-1; D is ambiguous. V lost 5 bases to trimming and J lost 4 bases, with 9 bases between them. The CDR3 extends over 13 amino acids. Germline lookup yields CDR1 MNHEY and CDR2 SVGAGI. CDR3 DNA sequence: TGTGCCAGCAGTACACTACATTACAATGAGCAGTTCTTC. Its protein is CASSTLHYNEQFF.

This rearrangement joins TRBV4-1 to TRBJ2-5; weak D call: TRBD2 (6 bases). The end of the DNA is better explained by TRBJ2-7, so the J call may be wrong. Germline CDR1 and CDR2: MGHRA and YSYEKL. The CDR3 is made up of 14 amino acids. The CDR3 protein is CASSPEEGIYEQYF. The CDR3 DNA sequence: TGCGCCAGCAGCCCAGAGGAGGGAATTTACGAGCAGTACTTC.

V gene TRBV9 combines with J gene TRBJ2-1; no firm D call. The germline gives CDR1 SGDLS, CDR2 YYNGEE. The length of the CDR3 is 15 residues. V lost 0 bases and J 3 bases, leaving 10 bases between the germline ends. The CDR3 spells CASSVGGNLYNEQFF. The CDR3 region has the DNA TGTGCCAGCAGCGTAGGCGGAAACCTCTACAATGAGCAGTTCTTC.

This chain uses TRBV14 with TRBJ2-5; D gene unclear. TRBJ2-7 explains the end of the DNA better; the J call may be wrong. CDR3 size: 15 residues. Germline-derived CDR1 and CDR2 are SGHDN and FVKESK. CDR3 residues: CASSQDSQITYEQYF. CDR3 nucleotides: TGTGCCAGCAGCCAAGATTCCCAGATAACCTACGAGCAGTACTTC.